The 2 T cell receptor beta chains presented below share a single source sample, sequenced in a study of shared clonotypes between healthy human individuals. Libraries were prepared by immunoSEQ multiplex PCR; TCRdb keeps only in-frame clonotypes and omits some of them. The sample has hundreds of thousands of clones; around 96% are singletons. Naive CD8 cells were CD45RO-negative, positively selected for CCR7, excluding terminally differentiated effector memory CD45RA+ cells. Sequencing input: naive CD8+ T cells sorted from blood. These receptors all come from a woman in her twenties or thirties in good health.

This sequence joins TRBV10-3 and TRBJ2-7, with unresolved D. This CDR3 has 14 amino acids. The V gene's germline CDR1 is ENHRY and CDR2 SYGVKD. Trimming took off 0 bases at V and 4 bases at J, with 10 bases between the two ends. This CDR3 reads CAISESGPVYEQYF. The CDR3 coding sequence is TGTGCCATCAGTGAGTCGGGTCCGGTATACGAGCAGTACTTC.

The genes are TRBV28 and TRBJ2-7, with 10 nucleotides matching TRBD2. The ends lost 4 bases at V and 5 bases at J; junction bases unmatched: 2. Germline V gene data show CDR1 as MDHEN and CDR2 as SYDVKM. CDR3 length: 13 residues. In DNA form, the CDR3 reads TGTGCCAGCAGTTCTAGCGGGGGAAACGAGCAGTACTTC. It translates to CASSSSGGNEQYF.